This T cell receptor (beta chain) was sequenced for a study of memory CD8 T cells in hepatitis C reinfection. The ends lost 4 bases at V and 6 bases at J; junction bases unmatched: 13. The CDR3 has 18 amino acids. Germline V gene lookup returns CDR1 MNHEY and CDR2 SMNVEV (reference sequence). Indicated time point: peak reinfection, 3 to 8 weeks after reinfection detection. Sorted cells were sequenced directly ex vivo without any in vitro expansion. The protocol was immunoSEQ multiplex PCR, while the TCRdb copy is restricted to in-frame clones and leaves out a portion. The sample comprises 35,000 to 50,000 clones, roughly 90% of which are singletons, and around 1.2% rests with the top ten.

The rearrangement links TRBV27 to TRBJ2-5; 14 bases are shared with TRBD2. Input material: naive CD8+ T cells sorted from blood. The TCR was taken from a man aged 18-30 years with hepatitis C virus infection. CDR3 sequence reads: CASSSQPGLAGVSQTQYF. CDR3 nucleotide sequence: TGTGCCAGCAGTTCGCAACCGGGACTAGCGGGAGTATCGCAGACCCAGTACTTC.